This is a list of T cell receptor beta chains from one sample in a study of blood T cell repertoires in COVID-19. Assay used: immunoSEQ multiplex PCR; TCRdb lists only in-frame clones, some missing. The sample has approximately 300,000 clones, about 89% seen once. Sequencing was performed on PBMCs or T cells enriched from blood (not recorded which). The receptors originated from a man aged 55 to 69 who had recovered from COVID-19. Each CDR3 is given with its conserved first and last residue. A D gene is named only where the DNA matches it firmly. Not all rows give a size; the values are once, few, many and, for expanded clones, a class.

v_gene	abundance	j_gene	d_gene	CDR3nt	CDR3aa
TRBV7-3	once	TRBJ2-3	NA	TGTGCCAGCAGCTTACCCGGGACTACAGATACGCAGTATTTT	CASSLPGTTDTQYF
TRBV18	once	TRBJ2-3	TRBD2	TGTGCCAGCTCACCATTCCTAGCGGGAGGCCCAGATACGCAGTATTTT	CASSPFLAGGPDTQYF
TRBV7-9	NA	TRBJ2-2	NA	TGTGCCAGCAGCTTCCTGCGGGGCGCGAGGACCGGGGAGCTGTTTTTT	CASSFLRGARTGELFF
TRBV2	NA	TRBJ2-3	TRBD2	TGTGCCAGCAGTGTAGAAGGGACTAACACAGATACGCAGTATTTT	CASSVEGTNTDTQYF
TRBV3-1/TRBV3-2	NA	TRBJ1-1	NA	TGTGCCAGCAGCCAAGATTCGACCCTCAGGGACACTGAAGCTTTCTTT	CASSQDSTLRDTEAFF
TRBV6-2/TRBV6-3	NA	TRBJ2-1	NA	TGTGCCAGCAGCGGAGTGACCCTGGGGTTCTTC	CASSGVTLGFF
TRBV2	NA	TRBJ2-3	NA	TGTGCCAGCAGTGTTGCGGCTGGTGGGGAGTCGCAGTATTTT	CASSVAAGGESQYF
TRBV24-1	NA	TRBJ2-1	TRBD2	TGTGCCACCAGTGACACGACTAGCGGAGGTTACAATGAGCAGTTCTTC	CATSDTTSGGYNEQFF
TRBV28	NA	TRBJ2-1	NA	TGTGCCAGCAGTTTATCGGGGTACGAGCAGTTCTTC	CASSLSGYEQFF
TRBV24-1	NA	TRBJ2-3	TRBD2	TGTGCCACCAGGGGGACTAGCGGGAGCACAGATACGCAGTATTTT	CATRGTSGSTDTQYF
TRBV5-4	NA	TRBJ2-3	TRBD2	TGTGCCAGCAGCCCCGAGGCTAGCGGAGTCACAGATACGCAGTATTTT	CASSPEASGVTDTQYF
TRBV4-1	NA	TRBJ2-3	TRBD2	TGCGCCAGCAGCCAAGAGAGGGGAGGACTAGCGGGACAACGCACAGATACGCAGTATTTT	CASSQERGGLAGQRTDTQYF
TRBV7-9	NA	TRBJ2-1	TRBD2	TGTGCCAGCAGCAGAAGAGGGTGGGAGGGCCGCAACCAGCGTAGCTCCTACAATGAGCAGTTCTTC	CASSRRGWEGRNQRSSYNEQFF
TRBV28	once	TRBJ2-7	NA	TGTGCCAGCCACGGGGTCACCTACGAGCAGTACTTC	CASHGVTYEQYF
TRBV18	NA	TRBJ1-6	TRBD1	TGTGCCAGCTCTGTACAGGAGGGGGCTAGTTCACCCCTCCACTTT	CASSVQEGASSPLHF
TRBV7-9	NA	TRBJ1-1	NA	TGTGCCAGCAACACCATACAGGGGAACACTGAAGCTTTCTTT	CASNTIQGNTEAFF
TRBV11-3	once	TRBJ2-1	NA	TGTGCCAGCAGCTTAGCCGGACTGTTCAATGAGCAGTTCTTC	CASSLAGLFNEQFF
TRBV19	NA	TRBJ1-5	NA	TGTGCCAGTAGTATTCGGGGAGGCAATCAGCCCCAGCATTTT	CASSIRGGNQPQHF
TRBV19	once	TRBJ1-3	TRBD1	TGTGCCAGTAGTATTACCGGGACAGGGCCTGGAAACACCATATATTTT	CASSITGTGPGNTIYF
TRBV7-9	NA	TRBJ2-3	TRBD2	TGTGCCAGCAGCCCATACTGGACTAGCGGGAGGAGTGGCACAGATACGCAGTATTTT	CASSPYWTSGRSGTDTQYF
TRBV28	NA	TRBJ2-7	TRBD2	TGTGCCAGCAGAAGACCAATAGCGGGAGCTCACTACGAGCAGTACTTC	CASRRPIAGAHYEQYF
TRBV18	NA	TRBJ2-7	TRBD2	TGTGCCTCCTCGGGAGGGGTTGACTACGAGCAGTACTTC	CASSGGVDYEQYF